Each of the 30 T cell receptor beta chains below was sequenced from the same sample in a study of blood T cell repertoires in COVID-19. Repertoires were generated with immunoSEQ multiplex PCR, while TCRdb's copy carries only in-frame clones and drops some. The table includes approximately 230,000 clones, approximately 80% detected once. The specimen was PBMCs or T cells enriched from blood (not recorded which). These receptors originate from a man aged 35 to 55 who had recovered from COVID-19.

The chain recombines TRBV5-1 with TRBJ2-5; 12 bases align to TRBD1. The CDR3 consists of 17 residues. From germline, CDR1 is SGHRS and CDR2 YFSETQ. The J segment lost 5 bases and the V segment lost 2 bases, leaving 10 bases of the junction unmatched. The CDR3 nucleotides read TGCGCCAGCAGCTTAATTACCGGGACAGGGGGCGAGGAGACCCAGTACTTC. This sequence encodes CASSLITGTGGEETQYF. Variable domain in full (rest from reference TRBV5-1 and TRBJ2-5): KAGVTQTPRYLIKTRGQQVTLSCSPISGHRSVSWYQQTPGQGLQFLFEYFSETQRNKGNFPGRFSGRQFSNSRSEMNVSTLELGDSALYLCASSLITGTGGEETQYFGPGTRLLVL.

The chain joins TRBV19 to TRBJ1-5; D may be TRBD1 (6 bases). This CDR3 is 16 amino acids long. V shed 4 bases and J shed 2 bases, with 15 bases lying between them. CDR1 is LNHDA, CDR2 SQIVND, per germline (reference sequence). CDR3 in DNA: TGTGCCAGTAGTACAGGCGGGGGGCGAGGCAATCAGCCCCAGCATTTT. Its protein product is CASSTGGGRGNQPQHF.

This chain connects TRBV27 to TRBJ2-1, with 9 bases identical to TRBD2. Per germline, CDR1 MNHEY and CDR2 SMNVEV (reference sequence). The V gene end was trimmed by 5 bases and the J gene end by 4 bases; junction bases not matched to a gene: 15. The CDR3 spans 18 residues. DNA for the CDR3: TGTGCCAGCAGTCCCTGGGAGCGGGAGGCCCAAATTTACAATGAGCAGTTCTTC. Amino acid sequence: CASSPWEREAQIYNEQFF.

The genes are TRBV12-3 or TRBV12-4 and TRBJ2-1; the D is unclear. V was pared by 5 bases and J by 12 bases, with 11 bases between. The CDR3 contains 11 residues. The CDR3 loop is CASSRSGWQFF. The CDR3 nucleotides are TGTGCCAGCAGTAGGAGTGGATGGCAGTTCTTC.

The rearrangement joins TRBV4-2 to TRBJ1-1, with 9 bases fitting TRBD1. V shed 4 bases, J shed 6 bases, and the junction held 12 bases outside the gene matches. CDR1 LGHNA and CDR2 YNFKEQ come from the germline V gene. The CDR3 totals 16 residues. The CDR3 loop is CASSPLVGTGLAEAFF. The CDR3 bases are TGTGCCAGCAGCCCCCTCGTCGGGACAGGGTTAGCTGAAGCTTTCTTT.

CDR3 sequence reads: CASSLSGQGANYGYTF. As DNA, the CDR3 is TGTGCCAGCAGCCTTTCTGGACAGGGCGCTAACTATGGCTACACCTTC. The chain links TRBV3-1 (or the pseudogene TRBV3-2) to TRBJ1-2; TRBD1 agrees at 8 bases. CDR3 size: 16 residues. The germline V gene has CDR1 LGHDT and CDR2 YNNKEL (reference sequence). The V and J ends lost 4 bases and 0 bases, in that order; junction bases with no gene match: 7.

This clone was found many times. The chain couples TRBV5-1 to TRBJ1-6, with a tentative D call TRBD1 (6 bases). Looked up from germline, CDR1 is SGHRS and CDR2 is YFSETQ. CDR3 length: 14 amino acids. Trimming left V 2 bases short and J 8 bases short, with 11 bases between. The CDR3 protein is CASSFSGDDSPLHF. For the CDR3, the DNA is TGCGCCAGCAGCTTTTCAGGGGATGATTCACCCCTCCACTTT. The whole variable domain, remainder taken from reference TRBV5-1 and TRBJ1-6, is KAGVTQTPRYLIKTRGQQVTLSCSPISGHRSVSWYQQTPGQGLQFLFEYFSETQRNKGNFPGRFSGRQFSNSRSEMNVSTLELGDSALYLCASSFSGDDSPLHFGNGTRLTVT.

Only one count was recorded for this clone. This chain joins TRBV9 and TRBJ1-6; TRBD1 matches at 7 bases. The V and J ends lost 4 bases and 10 bases, in that order; junction bases with no gene match: 5. This CDR3 has 13 amino acids. In germline, CDR1 is SGDLS, CDR2 YYNGEE. The CDR3 coding sequence is TGTGCCAGCAGCCCAGACAGGGAATCACCCCTCCACTTT. It yields the protein CASSPDRESPLHF.

This chain links TRBV6-6 with TRBJ2-7; D is uncertain. This CDR3 is 13 amino acids long. Trimming cost V 0 bases and J 4 bases, with 7 bases left between them. CDR1 is MNHNY, CDR2 SVGAGI, per germline (reference sequence). The CDR3 region is CASSYSNAYEQYF. The CDR3 region has the DNA TGTGCCAGCAGTTACTCGAATGCGTACGAGCAGTACTTC.

V usage is TRBV2 and J usage is TRBJ1-5; 8 nucleotides agree with TRBD1. The CDR3 spans 14 residues. Germline loops: CDR1 SNHLY, CDR2 FYNNEI. V dropped 6 bases and J dropped 2; count of bases not matched to a gene: 3. The CDR3 sequence is CASSATGGNQPQHF. CDR3 nucleotide sequence: TGTGCCAGCAGCGCGACAGGGGGCAATCAGCCCCAGCATTTT.

The chain employs TRBV7-2 and TRBJ2-7, with D maybe TRBD2 (6 bases). V lost 5 bases, J lost 2 bases, and 13 bases lay in between. CDR1 is SGHTA, CDR2 FQGNSA, per germline. CDR3 length: 14 amino acids. The DNA for the CDR3 is TGTGCCAGCAGCGGGCTGGGCGGGGCCTACGAGCAGTACTTC. Amino acid sequence: CASSGLGGAYEQYF.

The rearrangement links TRBV7-9 to TRBJ1-6, with D possibly TRBD1 on 6 matching bases. This CDR3 comprises 15 residues. Trimming shortened V by 4 bases and J by 8 bases, and 15 bases separated the two germline ends. Germline V lookup: CDR1 SEHNR, CDR2 FQNEAQ (reference sequence). In nucleotides, the CDR3 is TGTGCCAGCAGCTCCTCACAGGGTAGACATTCACCCCTCCACTTT. It translates to CASSSSQGRHSPLHF.

The chain has TRBV2 and TRBJ1-5, with 8 bases aligning to TRBD1. The CDR3 covers 15 residues. Germline CDR1 reads SNHLY; CDR2 reads FYNNEI. With 6 bases clipped from V and 0 bases from J, the junction kept 4 bases outside the gene matches. The CDR3 DNA is TGTGCCAGCAGCCCCGACAGGGGTAGCAATCAGCCCCAGCATTTT. Translating it yields CASSPDRGSNQPQHF. Together with reference TRBV2 and TRBJ1-5, the CDR3 gives the full variable domain: EPEVTQTPSHQVTQMGQEVILRCVPISNHLYFYWYRQILGQKVEFLVSFYNNEISEKSEIFDDQFSVERPDGSNFTLKIRSTKLEDSAMYFCASSPDRGSNQPQHFGDGTRLSIL.

The chain employs TRBV5-6 and TRBJ2-7; weak D call: TRBD1 (6 bases). Looked up from germline, CDR1 is SGHDT and CDR2 is YYEEEE. Trimming pared 5 bases from V and 3 bases from J, leaving 12 bases between. This CDR3 contains 13 residues. CDR3 sequence reads: CASSPRGLYEQYF. DNA for the CDR3: TGTGCCAGCAGTCCCAGGGGCCTCTACGAGCAGTACTTC.

This chain connects TRBV14 to TRBJ1-6; a weak D match, TRBD1 (6 bases). Trimming took 5 bases from V and 11 from J, leaving 16 bases between them. Looked up from germline, CDR1 is SGHDN and CDR2 is FVKESK. CDR3 length equals 14 residues. The CDR3 sequence is CASSLQGRGPPLHF. For the CDR3, the DNA is TGTGCCAGCAGCTTACAGGGACGGGGTCCACCCCTCCACTTT.

This chain links TRBV5-1 with TRBJ2-3, with D uncertain. V was shortened by 6 bases and J by 2 bases, with 13 bases between the two germline ends. Germline V gene lookup returns CDR1 SGHRS and CDR2 YFSETQ. This CDR3 has 14 amino acids. In DNA form, the CDR3 reads TGCGCCAGCACCGCCGGGTCGAACACAGATACGCAGTATTTT. Translating it yields CASTAGSNTDTQYF.

V is TRBV3-1 (or the pseudogene TRBV3-2) and J is TRBJ1-6; TRBD1 matches at 9 bases. CDR1 and CDR2 from the germline V gene are LGHDT and YNNKEL (reference sequence). The CDR3 covers 14 residues. V lost 4 bases to trimming and J lost 7 bases; unmatched junction nucleotides: 2. For the CDR3, the DNA is TGTGCCAGCAGCCCCGGGACAGGGAATTCACCCCTCCACTTT. Translation: CASSPGTGNSPLHF.

This chain links TRBV5-1 with TRBJ2-5; 8 nucleotides agree with TRBD2. CDR1 SGHRS and CDR2 YFSETQ come from the germline V gene. Germline trimming cut 1 base from V and 7 bases from J; bases unmatched to any gene: 6. The CDR3 extends over 14 amino acids. CDR3 region: CASSLTRGGTTQYF. DNA of the CDR3: TGCGCCAGCAGCTTGACCCGGGGGGGCACGACCCAGTACTTC.

The rearrangement links TRBV7-8 to TRBJ1-2; D not certain. Trimming took 1 base from V and 6 from J, leaving 9 bases between them. This CDR3 contains 13 residues. The germline gives CDR1 SGHVS, CDR2 FQNEAQ. The CDR3 loop reads CASSLGVLHGYTF. The CDR3 DNA reads as TGTGCCAGCAGCTTAGGAGTACTCCATGGCTACACCTTC.

The rearrangement uses TRBV5-1 and TRBJ1-5; 8 positions agree with TRBD1. There are 14 residues in the CDR3. The V segment lost 2 bases and the J segment 9 bases; nucleotides outside the gene matches: 7. CDR1 and CDR2 (germline): SGHRS, YFSETQ. CDR3 region: CASSLAGGTGPQHF. The CDR3 region has the DNA TGCGCCAGCAGCTTAGCAGGGGGCACGGGGCCCCAGCATTTT.

The CDR3 DNA reads as TGTGCCAGCAGCCGACCTGGAGCCACGAACACCGGGGAGCTGTTTTTT. The encoded protein is CASSRPGATNTGELFF. The gene calls are TRBV5-4 and TRBJ2-2; D is ambiguous. Trimming took off 4 bases at V and 0 bases at J, with 13 bases between the two ends. CDR1 and CDR2 from the germline V gene are SGHNT and YYREEE (reference sequence). The CDR3 length is 16 residues.

This clone was detected only once. The chain is built from TRBV30 and TRBJ2-7; 10 bases agree with TRBD1. Germline V gives CDR1 GTSNPN, CDR2 SVGIG (reference sequence). V lost 7 bases to trimming and J lost 4 bases; unmatched junction nucleotides: 4. This CDR3 contains 12 residues. The CDR3 sequence: CAYRDRGYEQYF. CDR3 DNA: TGTGCCTACCGGGACAGGGGTTACGAGCAGTACTTC.

V is TRBV4-3 and J is TRBJ2-5; 12 bases fit TRBD2. This CDR3 spans 17 amino acids. Germline CDR1 LGHNA, CDR2 YSLEER. The V segment lost 0 bases and the J segment 2 bases; nucleotides outside the gene matches: 4. CDR3: CASSQDGLAGGQETQYF. The CDR3 DNA reads as TGCGCCAGCAGCCAAGATGGGCTAGCGGGGGGGCAAGAGACCCAGTACTTC.

The CDR3 DNA reads TGTGCCAGCAGGCGGCGGGAGGGGACAGATACGCAGTATTTT. This gives the protein CASRRREGTDTQYF. The chain couples TRBV5-6 to TRBJ2-3, with TRBD2 matching 9 bases. There are 14 residues in the CDR3. Trimming cost V 5 bases and J 3 bases; bases outside gene matches: 4. From germline, CDR1 is SGHDT and CDR2 YYEEEE. Variable domain in full (rest from reference TRBV5-6 and TRBJ2-3): DAGVTQSPTHLIKTRGQQVTLRCSPKSGHDTVSWYQQALGQGPQFIFQYYEEEERQRGNFPDRFSGHQFPNYSSELNVNALLLGDSALYLCASRRREGTDTQYFGPGTRLTVL.

This sequence joins TRBV6-5 and TRBJ2-7, with D maybe TRBD2 (6 bases). V was pared by 2 bases and J by 7 bases, with 15 bases between. This CDR3 is built from 14 residues. CDR1 is MNHEY, CDR2 SVGAGI, per germline. The CDR3 here is CASSYRRDAFEQYF. Here the CDR3 DNA reads TGTGCCAGCAGTTACCGGCGGGACGCCTTTGAGCAGTACTTC.

The V and J genes are TRBV3-1 (or the pseudogene TRBV3-2) and TRBJ2-5; the D is unclear. The CDR3 has 14 residues. CDR1 is LGHDT and CDR2 is YNNKEL in the germline V gene (reference sequence). V was cut by 3 bases and J by 1 base, with 9 bases left in between. CDR3 nucleotides: TGTGCCAGCAGCCAGCCAGCGAGCCAAGAGACCCAGTACTTC. It translates to CASSQPASQETQYF.

This chain joins TRBV10-3 and TRBJ1-6; possibly TRBD1 for D (6 bases). The germline V gene encodes CDR1 ENHRY and CDR2 SYGVKD. Trimming cost V 6 bases and J 12 bases, with 18 bases left between them. The CDR3 sequence is 14 residues long. The CDR3 sequence is CAIRGASGEGPLHF. DNA of the CDR3: TGTGCCATCAGGGGGGCCTCGGGGGAGGGACCCCTCCACTTT.

This clone was counted a few times. The genes are TRBV7-7 and TRBJ2-7; possible D gene TRBD1, 5 bases. This CDR3 contains 15 residues. Trimming shortened V by 1 base and J by 2 bases, and 12 bases separated the two germline ends. Per the germline V gene, CDR1 is SSHAT and CDR2 is FNYEAQ (reference sequence). The DNA for the CDR3 is TGTGCCAGCAGCTTAGGGCAGGGTAGTGCCTACGAGCAGTACTTC. It specifies CASSLGQGSAYEQYF.

This chain links TRBV28 with TRBJ2-7; 10 bases fit TRBD1. Germline CDR1 MDHEN, CDR2 SYDVKM. This CDR3 spans 15 amino acids. V lost 5 bases to trimming and J lost 4 bases; unmatched junction nucleotides: 8. The CDR3 sequence: CASSRPGQGLYEQYF. In DNA, the CDR3 is TGTGCCAGCAGTCGACCGGGACAGGGGTTGTACGAGCAGTACTTC.

This clone was seen a handful of times. The chain links TRBV5-6 to TRBJ2-1, with 8 bases matching TRBD1. V shed 4 bases, J shed 4 bases, and the junction held 10 bases outside the gene matches. The CDR3 runs 16 residues. The germline gives CDR1 SGHDT, CDR2 YYEEEE. Here the CDR3 reads CASSMTGANLYNEQFF. The CDR3 DNA follows: TGTGCCAGCAGCATGACAGGGGCGAACTTATACAATGAGCAGTTCTTC. Full variable domain (rest looked up from reference TRBV5-6 and TRBJ2-1): DAGVTQSPTHLIKTRGQQVTLRCSPKSGHDTVSWYQQALGQGPQFIFQYYEEEERQRGNFPDRFSGHQFPNYSSELNVNALLLGDSALYLCASSMTGANLYNEQFFGPGTRLTVL.